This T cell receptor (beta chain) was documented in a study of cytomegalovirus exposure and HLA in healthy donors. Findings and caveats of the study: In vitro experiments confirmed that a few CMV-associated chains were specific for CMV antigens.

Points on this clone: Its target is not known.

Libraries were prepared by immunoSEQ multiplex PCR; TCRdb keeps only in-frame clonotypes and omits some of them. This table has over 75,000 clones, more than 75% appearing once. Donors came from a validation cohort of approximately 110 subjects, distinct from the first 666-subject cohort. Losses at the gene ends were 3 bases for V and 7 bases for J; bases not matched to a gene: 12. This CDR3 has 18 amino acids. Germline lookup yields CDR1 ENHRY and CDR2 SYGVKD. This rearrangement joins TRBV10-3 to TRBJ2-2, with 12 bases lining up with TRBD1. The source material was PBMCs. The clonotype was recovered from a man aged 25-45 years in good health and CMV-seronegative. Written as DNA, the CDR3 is TGTGCCATCAGTGACCATCCTTTGGGGACAGGGGGCAGCGGGGAGCTGTTTTTT. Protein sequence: CAISDHPLGTGGSGELFF.